This T cell receptor beta chain was captured by sequencing in a study of T cells after yellow fever vaccination. Template switching with 5'RACE generated the TCR cDNA and added a universal primer site and UMIs. Via MiXCR, TCRdb re-called the 5' RACE reads, giving one row per CDR3 protein. The sample consists of 250,000 to 400,000 distinct CDR3 sequences, 4.1% of them appearing once. This clonotype was detected only a few times. Deletions cut 0 bases from V and 1 base from J, with 9 bases between. The CDR3 sequence is 15 residues long. CDR1 is SGHNT and CDR2 is YYREEE in the germline V gene (reference sequence).

The rearrangement joins TRBV5-4 to TRBJ2-3; either TRBD1 or TRBD2 may supply D (5 bases each). The clonotype originates from a man between 18 and 29 years old who received the YFV17D yellow fever vaccine. The sample here was PBMCs, taken 5 days after the yellow fever booster vaccination. CDR3 loop: CASSLGGIRTDTQYF. For the CDR3, the DNA is TGTGCCAGCAGCTTGGGGGGGATACGCACAGATACGCAGTATTTT.